A single sample gave rise to the 32 T cell receptor beta chains below, sequenced in a study of read filtering for tumor transcriptome and immune sequencing. From 400 to 450 ng of RNA, a library with molecular barcoded alpha/delta and beta/gamma adaptors was made. MiXCR, run by TCRdb on the reads, gives a single entry per CDR3 protein. The sample has approximately 90,000 distinct CDR3 sequences; around 12% are singletons. Sequencing was carried out using a population of CD138-negative cells sorted from bone marrow. The source of these receptors is a donor aged 40 or over with multiple myeloma.

Only a few counts were recorded for this clonotype. The rearrangement uses TRBV20-1 and TRBJ2-2; perhaps TRBD2 as D (5 bases). Trimming took 6 bases from V and 4 from J, leaving 15 bases between them. The CDR3 totals 14 residues. Germline V gene lookup returns CDR1 DFQATT and CDR2 SNEGSKA (reference sequence). The CDR3 loop is CSASDFPGTGELFF. CDR3 DNA: TGCAGTGCGTCGGACTTCCCGGGCACCGGGGAGCTGTTTTTT.

Many counts were recorded for this clonotype. The J gene is TRBJ2-1, the V gene TRBV5-1; D uncertain. CDR3 size: 11 residues. In germline, CDR1 is SGHRS, CDR2 YFSETQ. V lost 3 bases and J 5 bases, leaving 3 bases between the germline ends. CDR3 sequence (DNA): TGCGCCAGCAGCTACCACAATGAGCAGTTCTTC. It encodes CASSYHNEQFF.

This clonotype was observed at least ten times. V is TRBV11-2 and J is TRBJ2-1; D is possibly TRBD2 (5 bases). V lost 1 base and J 6 bases, leaving 13 bases between the germline ends. The CDR3 has 15 residues. Germline CDR1 is SGHAT and CDR2 is FQNNGV. The CDR3 DNA reads as TGTGCCAGCAGCTTAGGGATTCGAGGGCTCAATGAGCAGTTCTTC. Translation gives CASSLGIRGLNEQFF.

This clonotype was seen a handful of times. The CDR3 loop reads CASSTRSLGTSFF. CDR3 sequence (DNA): TGTGCCAGCAGCACCCGGAGTCTAGGGACTTCGTTCTTC. V gene TRBV12-3 or TRBV12-4 combines with J gene TRBJ2-1; a possible D gene is TRBD2 (6 bases). This CDR3 spans 13 amino acids. The V and J ends lost 6 bases and 15 bases respectively, with 21 bases between them.

For this clonotype: A read error is likely, as this CDR3 ends without the conserved phenylalanine or tryptophan. No DNA is shown, since the ends of the CDR3 on it are uncertain; the CDR3 is the one TCRdb lists. V and J are TRBV5-1 and TRBJ2-1. The germline CDR1 and CDR2 sequences are SGHRS and YFSETQ. The CDR3 has 12 amino acids, counting both end residues. The chain's CDR3 is CASSLMVNEQLY.

In this sample, this clonotype turned up many times. The chain couples TRBV3-1 to TRBJ2-5, with D possibly being TRBD1 (5 bases). CDR1 is LGHDT, CDR2 YNNKEL, per germline (reference sequence). The V and J ends lost 3 bases and 5 bases respectively, with 19 bases between them. The CDR3 runs 16 residues. This CDR3 reads CASSHTGYGPLETQYF. Here the CDR3 DNA reads TGTGCCAGCAGCCACACAGGTTACGGTCCCCTGGAGACCCAGTACTTC.

By share, this clonotype counts as medium-sized. The V gene is TRBV20-1, the J gene TRBJ1-1; no clear D. Germline CDR1 DFQATT, CDR2 SNEGSKA (reference sequence). With 3 bases removed from V and 1 base from J, the gap between germline ends came to 18 bases. The CDR3 runs to 16 residues. CDR3 bases: TGCAGTGCTAGGGCGGGGAGTACTAACCCGAACACTGAAGCTTTCTTT. Protein: CSARAGSTNPNTEAFF.

Comments on this clonotype: The conserved final phenylalanine or tryptophan is absent from the CDR3, which likely points to a read error. The V and J genes are TRBV30 and TRBJ2-1; D may be TRBD2 (6 bases). Germline V CDR1 and CDR2: GTSNPN, SVGIG (reference sequence). The ends were cut back, 0 bases at V and 9 bases at J, with 18 bases in the middle. This CDR3 has 15 amino acids. The CDR3 protein is CAWSVLETSTSEQFS. CDR3 nucleotide sequence: TGTGCCTGGAGTGTACTGGAGACTAGTACCAGTGAGCAGTTCTCC.

On this clonotype: This could be a read error, since a much larger clone is one nucleotide away. V gene TRBV10-3 combines with J gene TRBJ2-1; 7 bases fit TRBD2. V shed 8 bases and J 9 bases; nucleotides not matched to a gene: 10. Looked up from germline, CDR1 is ENHRY and CDR2 is SYGVKD. The CDR3 totals 13 residues. The CDR3: CAIGDAGDSEQFF. The CDR3 DNA reads as TGTGCCATCGGGGACGCGGGAGACAGTGAGCAGTTCTTC.

This clonotype was detected ten times or more. This chain's CDR3 is CSARPRTGTYEQYF. CDR3 sequence (DNA): TGCAGTGCTAGGCCCCGGACAGGGACCTACGAGCAGTACTTC. V is TRBV20-1 and J is TRBJ2-7, with TRBD1 matching 8 bases. V lost 3 bases to trimming and J lost 2 bases; unmatched junction nucleotides: 6. Germline V CDR1 and CDR2: DFQATT, SNEGSKA (reference sequence). This CDR3 has 14 residues.

This clonotype has just a few counts. The chain employs TRBV6-6 and TRBJ2-1, with D possibly being TRBD1 (6 bases). Per the germline V gene, CDR1 is MNHNY and CDR2 is SVGAGI (reference sequence). V lost 6 bases and J lost 3, with 15 bases in between. The CDR3 loop spans 15 amino acids. In DNA, the CDR3 is TGTGCCAGCAGGTACGGGACAAGAAGCTACAATGAGCAGTTCTTC. It is translated as CASRYGTRSYNEQFF.

About this clonotype itself: An end of the junction does not agree with germline; a read error may underlie this. CDR3 DNA: TGTGCCAGCAGCCCTTTGAACACCGGGGGGCTGTTTTTT. Its protein is CASSPLNTGGLFF. This chain uses TRBV3-1 with TRBJ2-2, with D maybe TRBD2 (6 bases). The V gene's germline CDR1 is LGHDT and CDR2 YNNKEL (reference sequence). CDR3 length: 13 residues.

This clonotype was seen ten or more times. The CDR3 region has the DNA TGTGCCAGCAGCTTAGTTGGACAGGTCCACCAAGAGACCCAGTACTTC. Translation: CASSLVGQVHQETQYF. The V and J genes are TRBV7-2 and TRBJ2-5; TRBD1 matches at 7 bases. CDR1 and CDR2 from the germline V gene are SGHTA and FQGNSA. The CDR3 is 16 amino acids. V was clipped by 1 base and J by 0 bases; unmatched bases: 5.

This clonotype was detected ten times or more. In nucleotides, the CDR3 is TGCAGTGCTTCAACCCCACTAGCGGGAGGAGGTGAGCAGTTCTTC. Translated, it gives CSASTPLAGGGEQFF. The chain links TRBV20-1 to TRBJ2-1; TRBD2 aligns across 12 bases. Per the germline V gene, CDR1 is DFQATT and CDR2 is SNEGSKA (reference sequence). The junction had 11 bases not matched to a gene; V was cut back by 5 bases and J by 9 bases. The CDR3 is 15 residues long.

Ten or more counts support this clonotype. This chain uses TRBV28 with TRBJ1-4; a possible D gene is TRBD1 (6 bases). This CDR3 has 13 amino acids. V was trimmed by 6 bases and J by 10 bases, leaving 15 bases between them. From germline, CDR1 is MDHEN and CDR2 SYDVKM. CDR3 coding DNA: TGTGCCAGCAGCCGAGGGGGGTGGGGAAAACTGTTTTTT. The encoded protein is CASSRGGWGKLFF.

This clonotype was seen ten or more times. The rearrangement joins TRBV28 to TRBJ2-7, with no clear D. The V gene's germline CDR1 is MDHEN and CDR2 SYDVKM. The V end was cut by 4 bases, the J end by 0 bases, with 7 bases between. This CDR3 spans 13 amino acids. The CDR3 is CASSSGSSYEQYF. CDR3 nucleotide sequence: TGTGCCAGCAGTTCTGGTAGCTCCTACGAGCAGTACTTC.

This clonotype has a count of ten or more. The V gene is TRBV6-6, the J gene TRBJ2-1; 7 bases fit TRBD2. This CDR3 is built from 14 residues. Trimming at V came to 2 bases and at J to 8 bases, leaving 6 bases not matched to a gene. Per germline, CDR1 MNHNY and CDR2 SVGAGI (reference sequence). The CDR3 here is CASSYGQGGDEQFF. The CDR3 DNA follows: TGTGCCAGCAGTTACGGTCAGGGAGGGGATGAGCAGTTCTTC.

This clonotype was seen ten or more times. The J gene is TRBJ2-3, the V gene TRBV20-1; D remains unclear. Trimming stripped 1 base from V and 0 bases from J, with 8 bases between. The CDR3 length is 14 residues. Per the germline V gene, CDR1 is DFQATT and CDR2 is SNEGSKA (reference sequence). The CDR3 sequence: CSARAQTSTDTQYF. The CDR3 coding sequence is TGCAGTGCTAGAGCTCAAACTAGCACAGATACGCAGTATTTT.

This clonotype was detected many times. This chain joins TRBV6-4 and TRBJ1-4, with no clear D. The CDR3 is 14 amino acids. The V gene lost 4 bases and the J gene lost 4 bases, with 10 bases spanning the gap. Germline V CDR1 and CDR2: MRHNA, SNTAGT. The CDR3 DNA sequence: TGTGCCAGCAGTGGTCGGCAGTGTAATGAAAAACTGTTTTTT. It is translated as CASSGRQCNEKLFF.

This clonotype came up a few times. A much larger clone differs by one base, so this may be a read error. This chain uses TRBV28 with TRBJ2-1; TRBD1 might be the D (6 bases). V was cut by 7 bases and J by 8 bases, with 12 bases left in between. The germline CDR1 and CDR2 sequences are MDHEN and SYDVKM. The CDR3 has 12 residues. CDR3 DNA sequence: TGTGCCAGCAAGGGTCCAGGGGATGAGCAGTTCTTC. Protein: CASKGPGDEQFF.

The genes are TRBV11-2 and TRBJ2-5; D is uncertain. Trimming took 1 base from V and 2 from J, leaving 8 bases between them. The CDR3 consists of 14 residues. The germline gives CDR1 SGHAT, CDR2 FQNNGV. Written as DNA, the CDR3 is TGTGCCAGCAGCTTAGGATACGATCAAGAGACCCAGTACTTC. The encoded protein is CASSLGYDQETQYF.

On this clonotype: At one of its ends the junction is not consistent with the germline gene, which may arise from a read error. V is TRBV5-6 and J is TRBJ1-1; D unclear. Germline V gene lookup returns CDR1 SGHDT and CDR2 YYEEEE. This CDR3 has 13 residues. The CDR3 loop is CASSHLSTREAIF. The CDR3 nucleotides read TGTGCCAGCAGCCATCTGTCGACAAGGGAGGCTATCTTT.

The V call is TRBV7-2, the J call TRBJ2-7; 7 nucleotides agree with TRBD2. Germline-derived CDR1 and CDR2 are SGHTA and FQGNSA. Trimming took 5 bases from V and 7 from J; bases not matched to a gene: 11. This CDR3 spans 14 amino acids. The CDR3 nucleotides are TGTGCCAGCAGCCCTCCTCGTCAGGGAGGGGAGCAGTACTTC. Amino acids: CASSPPRQGGEQYF.

The CDR3 region is CASSLAQGLGQPQHF. The CDR3 bases are TGTGCCAGCAGTTTAGCTCAGGGGTTGGGTCAGCCCCAGCATTTT. The J gene is TRBJ1-5, the V gene TRBV12-3 or TRBV12-4, with D possibly TRBD1 on 6 matching bases. The V end was cut by 0 bases, the J end by 6 bases, with 12 bases between. The length of the CDR3 is 15 residues.

This clonotype came up a few times. The CDR3 region is CASSQRPGSNQPQHF. The CDR3 DNA is TGTGCCAGCAGCCAAAGGCCTGGGAGCAATCAGCCCCAGCATTTT. V gene TRBV4-2 combines with J gene TRBJ1-5; no reliable D call. V was shortened by 2 bases and J by 1 base, with 9 bases between the two germline ends. This CDR3 region has 15 residues. CDR1 LGHNA and CDR2 YNFKEQ come from the germline V gene.

This clonotype was picked up many times. This chain connects TRBV27 to TRBJ2-1; D might be TRBD2 (6 bases). Per the germline V gene, CDR1 is MNHEY and CDR2 is SMNVEV (reference sequence). The CDR3 has 17 amino acids. V shed 5 bases and J shed 3 bases, with 20 bases lying between them. CDR3 sequence: CASSGQGRDWNYNEQFF. As DNA, the CDR3 is TGTGCCAGCAGTGGCCAGGGACGGGACTGGAACTACAATGAGCAGTTCTTC.

This clonotype was counted ten times or more. V and J are TRBV29-1 and TRBJ1-1; D uncertain. Germline V gene lookup returns CDR1 SQVTM and CDR2 ANQGSEA. CDR3 length: 12 amino acids. The V end lost 7 bases, the J end lost 0 bases, and 9 bases lay between the germline ends. The CDR3 DNA reads as TGCAGCGCGTCTCCCATGAACACTGAAGCTTTCTTT. It yields the protein CSASPMNTEAFF.

Comments on this clonotype: A far larger clone is one base from this, pointing to a likely read error. The gene calls are TRBV6-5 and TRBJ1-5; possible D gene TRBD1, 6 bases. Trimming pared 7 bases from V and 9 bases from J, leaving 16 bases between. The germline gives CDR1 MNHEY, CDR2 SVGAGI. The CDR3 is 13 amino acids. CDR3 sequence: CASKRGESPPQHF. The CDR3 DNA sequence: TGTGCCAGCAAAAGGGGGGAGTCTCCGCCCCAGCATTTT.

This clonotype was observed at least ten times. V gene TRBV2 combines with J gene TRBJ2-7; D may correspond to TRBD1 or TRBD2 (5 bases each). V lost 2 bases, J lost 0 bases, and 14 bases lay in between. CDR3 length: 16 amino acids. The germline V gene encodes CDR1 SNHLY and CDR2 FYNNEI. DNA for the CDR3: TGTGCCAGCAGTGAACTGGGGACGGTTAACTCCTACGAGCAGTACTTC. This gives the protein CASSELGTVNSYEQYF.

The V gene is TRBV6-1, the J gene TRBJ1-5; the D is unclear. Germline V CDR1 and CDR2: MNHNS, SASEGT. This CDR3 spans 11 amino acids. Trimming shortened V by 2 bases and J by 7 bases, and 3 bases separated the two germline ends. The CDR3 DNA reads as TGTGCCAGCAGTGAAAACCAGCCCCAGCATTTT. It yields the protein CASSENQPQHF.

Concerning this clonotype itself: Just one base apart from a much larger clone, this may be a read error. The chain uses TRBV7-9 and TRBJ1-2, with D possibly matching TRBD1 (5 bases). The CDR3 runs to 15 residues. Trimming removed 3 bases at V and 2 bases at J, with 13 bases between. Per the germline V gene, CDR1 is SEHNR and CDR2 is FQNEAQ (reference sequence). The CDR3 region has the DNA TGTGCCAGCAGCTTGGGGCAGGGCCCCAACTATGGCTACACCTTC. Protein sequence: CASSLGQGPNYGYTF.

This clonotype has ten or more counts. This chain joins TRBV5-5 and TRBJ2-3; TRBD1 matches 7 bases. V dropped 2 bases and J dropped 0; count of bases not matched to a gene: 0. Germline V gene sequence: CDR1 SGHKS, CDR2 YYEKEE (reference sequence). The CDR3 is made up of 14 amino acids. In DNA form, the CDR3 reads TGTGCCAGCAGCTTACAGGGGAGCACAGATACGCAGTATTTT. Residues: CASSLQGSTDTQYF.